Shown below are 20 T cell receptor beta chains from a single sample sequenced in a study of T cell changes during pregnancy in multiple sclerosis. The table came from immunoSEQ multiplex PCR; TCRdb's copy has only in-frame clones and leaves some out. Of roughly 42,000 clones listed, more than 85% are singletons. Specimen: CD4+ T cells from peripheral blood mononuclear cells, collected in the second trimester of pregnancy. All receptors come from a female donor in good health, enrolled as a control in a pregnancy study.

This sequence joins TRBV6-5 and TRBJ1-2, with D possibly being TRBD1 (5 bases). Germline loops: CDR1 MNHEY, CDR2 SVGAGI. The CDR3 has 13 residues. V dropped 5 bases and J dropped 5 bases, with 12 bases sitting between them. The CDR3 DNA follows: TGTGCCAGCAGTGACAGTACGGAATATGGCTACACCTTC. Translating gives CASSDSTEYGYTF.

The chain uses TRBV27 and TRBJ2-7, with 9 bases aligning to TRBD2. The trim removed 5 bases at V and 4 bases at J, leaving 15 bases unmatched. CDR1 and CDR2 (germline): MNHEY, SMNVEV (reference sequence). The CDR3 consists of 17 residues. CDR3 protein: CASSPSNGGGARYEQYF. In DNA, the CDR3 is TGTGCCAGCAGTCCGTCTAATGGCGGGGGGGCCAGGTACGAGCAGTACTTC.

V is TRBV4-2 and J is TRBJ2-4; 9 nucleotides align to TRBD2. CDR1 is LGHNA, CDR2 YNFKEQ, per germline. This CDR3 is 17 amino acids long. Losses at the gene ends were 1 base for V and 5 bases for J; bases not matched to a gene: 9. CDR3 DNA sequence: TGTGCCAGCAGCCAAGCGGCGGCGGGGGGGTACCAAAACATTCAGTACTTC. Translating gives CASSQAAAGGYQNIQYF.

This chain uses TRBV30 with TRBJ2-5, with D possibly TRBD2 on 5 matching bases. The CDR3 contains 13 residues. Trimming stripped 7 bases from V and 0 bases from J, with 12 bases between. The germline gives CDR1 GTSNPN, CDR2 SVGIG (reference sequence). The CDR3 DNA is TGTGCCTCAACACTAGATTACCAAGAGACCCAGTACTTC. Translated: CASTLDYQETQYF. Using reference TRBV30 and TRBJ2-5 for the parts outside the CDR3, the full variable domain is SQTIHQWPATLVQPVGSPLSLECTVEGTSNPNLYWYRQAAGRGLQLLFYSVGIGQISSEVPQNLSASRPQDRQFILSSKKLLLSDSGFYLCASTLDYQETQYFGPGTRLLVL.

This rearrangement joins TRBV5-1 to TRBJ2-5; 13 nucleotides align to TRBD2. V was clipped by 0 bases and J by 1 base; unmatched bases: 12. The CDR3 covers 20 residues. Germline loops: CDR1 SGHRS, CDR2 YFSETQ. The CDR3 spells CASSLGGLAGEIRSQETQYF. CDR3 nucleotide sequence: TGCGCCAGCAGCTTGGGTGGACTAGCGGGGGAGATCCGGAGCCAAGAGACCCAGTACTTC.

The gene calls are TRBV7-2 and TRBJ1-2, with D possibly being TRBD1 (6 bases). Germline lookup yields CDR1 SGHTA and CDR2 FQGNSA. The CDR3 length is 14 residues. V lost 1 base and J 4 bases, leaving 10 bases between the germline ends. The CDR3 loop reads CASSLGTEGYGYTF. CDR3 nucleotides: TGTGCCAGCAGCTTAGGGACAGAAGGCTATGGCTACACCTTC.

This clone was seen only once. The chain links TRBV6-1 to TRBJ1-2, with TRBD1 matching 7 bases. This CDR3 comprises 15 residues. Per germline, CDR1 MNHNS and CDR2 SASEGT. V lost 5 bases and J lost 0; bases outside the gene matches: 6. CDR3 region: CASSLGDSTNYGYTF. The CDR3 DNA reads as TGTGCCAGCAGTTTGGGGGACAGCACTAACTATGGCTACACCTTC.

The rearrangement joins TRBV5-1 to TRBJ2-7; TRBD1 might be the D (7 bases). The CDR3 runs to 15 residues. Germline V CDR1 and CDR2: SGHRS, YFSETQ. The V gene lost 3 bases and the J gene lost 3 bases, with 16 bases spanning the gap. The CDR3 sequence: CASSWGGAGGYEQYF. CDR3 DNA: TGCGCCAGCAGCTGGGGCGGGGCAGGGGGCTACGAGCAGTACTTC.

The V and J genes are TRBV7-2 and TRBJ2-5, with TRBD2 identical over 8 bases. V was clipped by 5 bases and J by 5 bases; unmatched bases: 7. This CDR3 spans 14 amino acids. Germline V lookup: CDR1 SGHTA, CDR2 FQGNSA. CDR3 in DNA: TGTGCCAGCAGCCCTTGGACTAGCTTGGAGACCCAGTACTTC. Protein: CASSPWTSLETQYF.

The chain employs TRBV6-6 and TRBJ1-1, with a tentative D call TRBD1 (6 bases). Trimming removed 7 bases at V and 4 bases at J, with 7 bases between. Germline lookup yields CDR1 MNHNY and CDR2 SVGAGI (reference sequence). There are 11 residues in the CDR3. DNA for the CDR3: TGTGCCAGCAAAGGGGGCACTGAAGCTTTCTTT. Protein: CASKGGTEAFF.

The chain is built from TRBV10-3 and TRBJ1-6; D possibly corresponds to TRBD1 (5 bases). V was trimmed by 9 bases and J by 9 bases, leaving 15 bases between them. Germline values: CDR1 ENHRY, CDR2 SYGVKD. This CDR3 has 13 residues. Written as DNA, the CDR3 is TGTGCCATTCGGCGGCAGGGAGGTTCACCCCTCCACTTT. Protein sequence: CAIRRQGGSPLHF.

Here the CDR3 DNA reads TGTGCCAGCAGCTTAGATCGCCTAGCGGGGGAGGATACGCAGTATTTT. Translation: CASSLDRLAGEDTQYF. V is TRBV11-3 and J is TRBJ2-3, with 10 bases that match TRBD2. The CDR3 runs to 16 residues. V dropped 0 bases and J dropped 6; count of bases not matched to a gene: 6. Looked up from germline, CDR1 is SGHNT and CDR2 is YENEEA. Full variable domain (rest looked up from reference TRBV11-3 and TRBJ2-3): EAGVVQSPRYKIIEKKQPVAFWCNPISGHNTLYWYLQNLGQGPELLIRYENEEAVDDSQLPKDRFSAERLKGVDSTLKIQPAELGDSAVYLCASSLDRLAGEDTQYFGPGTRLTVL.

Concerning this clone itself: The sample carries other DNA sequences with the same CDR3. The rearrangement joins TRBV18 to TRBJ1-1; D remains unclear. Germline V gene sequence: CDR1 KGHSH, CDR2 LQKENI. The CDR3 totals 13 residues. V was pared by 3 bases and J by 1 base, with 6 bases between. The CDR3 bases are TGTGCCAGCTCACCGGCGGAGAACACTGAAGCTTTCTTT. Translating it yields CASSPAENTEAFF.

The V call is TRBV5-4, the J call TRBJ2-3; 13 nucleotides agree with TRBD2. Trimming took 4 bases from V and 8 from J; bases not matched to a gene: 7. The CDR3 has 15 residues. The germline V gene encodes CDR1 SGHNT and CDR2 YYREEE (reference sequence). The DNA of the CDR3 is TGTGCCAGCAGCGTTACTAGCGGGGGGGTGAGTACGCAGTATTTT. It encodes CASSVTSGGVSTQYF.

This chain connects TRBV6-6 to TRBJ2-3; a possible D gene is TRBD1 (6 bases). V was pared by 8 bases and J by 4 bases, with 19 bases between. This CDR3 comprises 15 residues. CDR1 is MNHNY and CDR2 is SVGAGI in the germline V gene (reference sequence). CDR3 sequence (DNA): TGTGCCAGCGGCCGGGACACCTCATCCCCAGATACGCAGTATTTT. Translated, it gives CASGRDTSSPDTQYF.

This clone appeared a single time. The J gene is TRBJ1-5, the V gene TRBV4-2, with TRBD1 identical over 9 bases. The CDR3 sequence is 16 residues long. With 3 bases clipped from V and 4 bases from J, the junction kept 7 bases outside the gene matches. CDR1 is LGHNA and CDR2 is YNFKEQ in the germline V gene. This CDR3 is CASSQSGTGRNQPQHF. The CDR3 bases are TGTGCCAGCAGCCAGAGCGGGACAGGGAGGAATCAGCCCCAGCATTTT.

This sequence joins TRBV6-6 and TRBJ2-7; D gene unclear. Per the germline V gene, CDR1 is MNHNY and CDR2 is SVGAGI (reference sequence). The CDR3 consists of 14 residues. Trimming removed 2 bases at V and 3 bases at J, with 11 bases between. DNA for the CDR3: TGTGCCAGCAGTTACGGGCAGCTTAACTACGAGCAGTACTTC. Its translation is CASSYGQLNYEQYF.

The CDR3 DNA reads as TGTGCCAGCAGGTCCAGGGGGCACTACGGAAACACCATATATTTT. It codes for CASRSRGHYGNTIYF. This chain links TRBV6-1 with TRBJ1-3; 8 bases line up with TRBD1. The CDR3 is 15 residues long. Germline CDR1 is MNHNS and CDR2 is SASEGT. The ends lost 6 bases at V and 4 bases at J; junction bases unmatched: 8.

V is TRBV11-3 and J is TRBJ2-3; D not resolved. The CDR3 is made up of 15 amino acids. Germline loops: CDR1 SGHNT, CDR2 YENEEA. V gave up 1 base and J gave up 4 bases, with 12 bases separating them. The CDR3 is CASSLGLAVPDTQYF. The CDR3 coding sequence is TGTGCCAGCAGCTTAGGTTTGGCAGTCCCAGATACGCAGTATTTT. Full variable domain (outside the CDR3, taken from reference TRBV11-3 and TRBJ2-3): EAGVVQSPRYKIIEKKQPVAFWCNPISGHNTLYWYLQNLGQGPELLIRYENEEAVDDSQLPKDRFSAERLKGVDSTLKIQPAELGDSAVYLCASSLGLAVPDTQYFGPGTRLTVL.

The chain recombines TRBV30 with TRBJ2-7; 7 bases align to TRBD2. The CDR3 consists of 13 residues. Germline CDR1 reads GTSNPN; CDR2 reads SVGIG (reference sequence). Germline trimming cut 7 bases from V and 5 bases from J; bases unmatched to any gene: 11. DNA of the CDR3: TGTGCCTTGGGGGGGATAGGAGGGCACGAGCAGTACTTC. Protein: CALGGIGGHEQYF.